This TCR beta chain derives from a study of identifying expanded T cells in peripheral blood. Study-wide points: Across healthy donors, higher total template counts meant significantly greater approximately 2-week count variance. Differentially abundant clones: around 1.2 between replicates, 15 to 17 at around 2 weeks, roughly 18 at four.

Libraries were prepared by immunoSEQ multiplex PCR; TCRdb keeps only in-frame clonotypes and omits some of them. The repertoire holds 70,000 or so clones, with about 90% as singletons. During the collection period, no donor immune events like infections were recorded. Looked up from germline, CDR1 is ENHRY and CDR2 is SYGVKD. V gave up 7 bases and J gave up 0 bases, with 10 bases separating them. CDR3 size: 14 residues. Remarks on this clone: What it recognizes is unknown.

What was sequenced was blood. The TCR was taken from a person aged 18-70 years in good health. The chain uses TRBV10-3 and TRBJ2-1, with TRBD1 as a possible D gene (6 bases). The CDR3 is CAIKTGSSYNEQFF. The CDR3 region has the DNA TGTGCCATCAAAACAGGGAGCTCCTACAATGAGCAGTTCTTC.